These 8 T cell receptor beta chains were all obtained from the same sample, sequenced in a study of cytomegalovirus exposure and HLA in healthy donors. Primers for the PCR totalled 60 Vbeta and 13 Jbeta. Libraries were prepared by immunoSEQ multiplex PCR; TCRdb keeps only in-frame clonotypes and omits some of them. This sample has under 150,000 clones, with over 55% found just once. Input material: PBMCs. All receptors derive from a man aged 18-30 years in good health and CMV-seropositive.

The gene calls are TRBV7-9 and TRBJ2-6; D is uncertain. Trimming removed 2 bases at V and 2 bases at J, with 7 bases between. The CDR3 runs to 15 residues. The germline CDR1 and CDR2 sequences are SEHNR and FQNEAQ (reference sequence). This chain's CDR3 is CASSLWLPGANVLTF. DNA of the CDR3: TGTGCCAGCAGCTTATGGCTGCCTGGGGCCAACGTCCTGACTTTC.

This clone was observed a few times. V is TRBV6-6 and J is TRBJ1-3, with unresolved D. Trimming left V 3 bases short and J 4 bases short, with 16 bases between. Per the germline V gene, CDR1 is MNHNY and CDR2 is SVGAGI (reference sequence). This CDR3 spans 16 amino acids. The CDR3 reads CASSYWEEALGNTIYF. In DNA, the CDR3 is TGTGCCAGCAGTTATTGGGAGGAAGCACTGGGAAACACCATATATTTT.

The chain combines TRBV7-2 with TRBJ2-2, with D possibly matching TRBD2 (7 bases). Looked up from germline, CDR1 is SGHTA and CDR2 is FQGNSA. The V end lost 4 bases, the J end lost 6 bases, and 21 bases lay between the germline ends. This CDR3 has 17 residues. The CDR3 bases are TGTGCCAGCAGCTCCCTTGTCTGGGGGGGCGGTGCCGGGGAGCTGTTTTTT. This codes for CASSSLVWGGGAGELFF.

This chain uses TRBV5-1 with TRBJ2-3; D gene ambiguous. Trimming pared 4 bases from V and 2 bases from J, leaving 17 bases between. CDR1 is SGHRS and CDR2 is YFSETQ in the germline V gene. This CDR3 spans 16 amino acids. The CDR3 nucleotides read TGCGCCAGCAGCCTTCGATCCCTATCACTCACAGATACGCAGTATTTT. This sequence encodes CASSLRSLSLTDTQYF.

This sequence joins TRBV14 and TRBJ2-1; D perhaps matches TRBD2 (7 bases). The germline V and J ends were trimmed by 3 bases and 2 bases, with 11 bases remaining between them. This CDR3 is 15 amino acids long. In germline, CDR1 is SGHDN, CDR2 FVKESK. This CDR3 reads CASSQARGPYNEQFF. The CDR3 DNA follows: TGTGCCAGCAGCCAGGCGCGGGGGCCCTACAATGAGCAGTTCTTC.

The rearrangement uses TRBV28 and TRBJ1-2; the match to TRBD1 covers 11 bases. J lost 0 bases, V lost 7 bases, and 13 bases had no gene match. CDR3 size: 18 residues. The germline gives CDR1 MDHEN, CDR2 SYDVKM. CDR3 DNA sequence: TGTGCCAGCATCCTATCCGGGACAGGGGGAAGCACTAACTATGGCTACACCTTC. Translated: CASILSGTGGSTNYGYTF.

This chain's CDR3 is CASSYRPGDRGMLTDTQYF. The CDR3 coding sequence is TGCGCCAGCAGCTACCGACCTGGAGACAGGGGGATGCTCACAGATACGCAGTATTTT. The rearrangement links TRBV5-1 to TRBJ2-3; 9 bases are a match to TRBD1. V lost 3 bases, J lost 2 bases, and 16 bases stayed unmatched. This CDR3 contains 19 residues. The germline V gene has CDR1 SGHRS and CDR2 YFSETQ.

The J gene is TRBJ2-7, the V gene TRBV7-9; D is perhaps TRBD1 (6 bases). V shed 5 bases and J shed 5 bases, with 19 bases lying between them. The CDR3 extends over 15 amino acids. Germline V gene lookup returns CDR1 SEHNR and CDR2 FQNEAQ (reference sequence). The CDR3 nucleotides are TGTGCCAGCAGCCCCCAAACGACAGGAACGGACGAGCAGTACTTC. Translating it yields CASSPQTTGTDEQYF.